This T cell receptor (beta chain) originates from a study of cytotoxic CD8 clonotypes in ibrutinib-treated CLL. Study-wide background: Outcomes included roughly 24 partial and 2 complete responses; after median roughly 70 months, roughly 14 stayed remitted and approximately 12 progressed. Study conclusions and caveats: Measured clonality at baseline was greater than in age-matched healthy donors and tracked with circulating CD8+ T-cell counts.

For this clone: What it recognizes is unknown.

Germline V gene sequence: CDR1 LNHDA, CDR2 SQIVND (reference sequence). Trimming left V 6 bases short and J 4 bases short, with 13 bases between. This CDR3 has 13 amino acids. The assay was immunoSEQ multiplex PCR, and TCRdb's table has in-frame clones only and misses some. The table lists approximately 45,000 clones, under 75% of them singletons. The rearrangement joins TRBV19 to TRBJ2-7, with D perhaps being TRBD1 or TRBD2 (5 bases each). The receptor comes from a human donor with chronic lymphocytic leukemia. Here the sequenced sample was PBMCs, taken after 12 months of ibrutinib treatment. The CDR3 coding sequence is TGTGCCAGTAGCGGGACGGCCGATTACGAGCAGTACTTC. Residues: CASSGTADYEQYF.